This T cell receptor beta chain appears in the sequencing data of a study of blood T cell repertoires in COVID-19. Seattle patient enrollment occurred during active infection, with longitudinal follow-up thereafter. Germline V gene lookup returns CDR1 MNHEY and CDR2 SMNVEV (reference sequence). V trimming: 5 bases; J trimming: 2 bases; junction bases outside the gene matches: 12. The CDR3 loop spans 17 amino acids. How the authors handled the data: Estimation of nucleated cell counts relied on the amplification of reference gene primers. Sequenced by immunoSEQ multiplex PCR; TCRdb stores in-frame clones only, minus some. V and J calls plus clone size are reproduced from that table; the DNA served to infer D and trimming. The table has roughly 220,000 clones, around 87% seen once.

The sequence was collected from a woman aged 45 to 65 with COVID-19, enrolled during active disease. This chain joins TRBV27 and TRBJ2-3, with TRBD2 identical over 8 bases. The material sequenced was peripheral blood. This CDR3 is CASSPRGSGGFTDTQYF. The CDR3 nucleotides are TGTGCCAGCAGTCCCCGGGGGAGCGGGGGCTTCACAGATACGCAGTATTTT.